The entry below describes one TCR beta chain. This sample was included in a study of early T cells in non-severe SARS-CoV-2 infection. TCRdb called the 5' RACE reads again in MiXCR, with one record for every CDR3 protein. Seen here are tens of thousands of distinct CDR3 sequences, 7.9% observed once, and the top ten hold 9.5% to 15%. This CDR3 is 14 amino acids long. Germline V CDR1 and CDR2: SQVTM, ANQGSEA. V lost 7 bases, J lost 2 bases, and 14 bases lay in between. V gene TRBV29-1 combines with J gene TRBJ1-4, with D possibly TRBD1 on 6 matching bases. This TCR came from an adult who was a healthcare worker with PCR-confirmed SARS-CoV-2 infection or an uninfected control (not recorded which). The source material was whole blood, sampled at baseline. The CDR3 bases are TGCAGCGCCTCCACAGGGTCTACTAATGAAAAACTGTTTTTT. Its protein is CSASTGSTNEKLFF.